This T cell receptor beta chain was recorded in a study of molecular identifiers for immune sequencing clone quantification. Germline CDR1 is MNHEY and CDR2 is SVGEGT. The CDR3 runs to 14 residues. Study-wide results and limits: Reports indicate spiked Jurkat TCR RNA from one cell could be found among roughly 980,000 naive cells. For effector cells, clones above 20 RNA copies held over 98% of molecules; for naive cells, under 1%.

One entry per CDR3 protein results from TCRdb running MiXCR on the PCR reads. The sample yields approximately 670,000 distinct CDR3 sequences, 15% to 20% seen once. For this clonotype: Its antigen remains unknown. Compared with germline, one end of the junction differs, possibly owing to a read error.

The chain has TRBV6-2 or TRBV6-3 and TRBJ1-1; D is undetermined. Sequenced material: naive CD8+ T cells from blood, with Jurkat cell RNA spiked in. Subset: FACS-sorted CD8+CD4-CCR7+CD45RA+ naive T cells. This receptor was obtained from a human donor in good health. Some libraries in this study had Jurkat cell RNA spiked in. CDR3: CASSYDGKNAEAFF. CDR3 nucleotide sequence: TGTGCCAGCAGTTACGACGGGAAGAACGCTGAAGCTTTCTTT.